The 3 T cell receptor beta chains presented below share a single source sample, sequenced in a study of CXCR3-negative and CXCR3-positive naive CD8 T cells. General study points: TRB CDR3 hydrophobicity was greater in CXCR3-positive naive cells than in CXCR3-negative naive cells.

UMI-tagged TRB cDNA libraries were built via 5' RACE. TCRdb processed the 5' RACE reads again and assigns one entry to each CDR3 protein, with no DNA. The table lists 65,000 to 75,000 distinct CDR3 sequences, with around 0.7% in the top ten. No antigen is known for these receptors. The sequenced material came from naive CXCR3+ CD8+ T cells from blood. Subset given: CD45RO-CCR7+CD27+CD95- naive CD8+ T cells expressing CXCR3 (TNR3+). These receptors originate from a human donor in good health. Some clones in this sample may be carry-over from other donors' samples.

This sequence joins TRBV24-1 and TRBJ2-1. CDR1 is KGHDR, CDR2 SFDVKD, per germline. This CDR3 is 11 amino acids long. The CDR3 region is CATSDSYEQFF.

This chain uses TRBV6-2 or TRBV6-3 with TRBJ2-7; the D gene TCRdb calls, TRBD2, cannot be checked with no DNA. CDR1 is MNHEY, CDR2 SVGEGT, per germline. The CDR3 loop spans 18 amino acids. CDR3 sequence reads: CASSYSASGGPLSYEQYF.

The CDR3 here is CASSFGGAVTEAFF. The chain has TRBV28 and TRBJ1-1; checking the TCRdb D call of TRBD1 is not possible without DNA. The CDR3 runs 14 residues. Germline CDR1 is MDHEN and CDR2 is SYDVKM. Variable domain in full (rest from reference TRBV28 and TRBJ1-1): DVKVTQSSRYLVKRTGEKVFLECVQDMDHENMFWYRQDPGLGLRLIYFSYDVKMKEKGDIPEGYSVSREKKERFSLILESASTNQTSMYLCASSFGGAVTEAFFGQGTRLTVV.